The clone carrying this TCR beta chain came up a few times. The sample is drawn from a study of patients and donors after allogeneic stem cell transplantation. Trimming took off 6 bases at V and 5 bases at J, with 19 bases between the two ends. This CDR3 is 15 amino acids long. CDR1 is SGHTA and CDR2 is FQGNSA in the germline V gene. TCRdb reanalysed the RT-PCR reads using MiXCR and keeps one entry per CDR3 protein. Among some 2,500 distinct CDR3 sequences listed, 7.9% were seen once. Sequences were obtained from blood, either unsorted or a sorted T cell fraction (not recorded which). This clonotype originated in a human donor who was either an allogeneic HSCT recipient or a stem cell or donor lymphocyte infusion donor (not recorded which). It is not recorded whose cells these are; they may come from a transplant donor. The gene calls are TRBV7-2 and TRBJ1-2, with D unclear. CDR3 amino acids: CASRPSGPGFYGYTF. The CDR3 DNA reads TGTGCCAGCAGGCCATCCGGCCCCGGGTTTTATGGCTACACCTTC.